This entry is about one TCR beta chain. What it binds is unknown. The sample is drawn from a study of T cell responses to AZD1222 COVID-19 vaccine. Study-level findings and limits: Most donors were white British, females outnumbered males, and clonal diversity was possibly underestimated.

Assay: immunoSEQ multiplex PCR; the TCRdb copy retains only in-frame clones and omits some. The sample contains about 78,000 clones, about nine tenths of which appear only once. V shed 1 base, J shed 7 bases, and the junction held 7 bases outside the gene matches. Per the germline V gene, CDR1 is GTSNPN and CDR2 is SVGIG (reference sequence). The CDR3 is made up of 14 amino acids. The origin of this receptor is an adult who received the AZD1222 COVID-19 vaccine. The sequencing here drew on peripheral blood, taken 28 days after the second AZD1222 dose. The rearrangement joins TRBV30 to TRBJ2-3; 8 nucleotides match TRBD2. The CDR3 protein is CAWSGRGVVNTQYF. The CDR3 DNA reads as TGTGCCTGGAGTGGGCGGGGGGTGGTAAATACGCAGTATTTT.